A selection of T cell receptor beta chains follows, all from one sample in a study of T cell responses to AZD1222 COVID-19 vaccine. The data were produced by immunoSEQ multiplex PCR, yet TCRdb's version contains in-frame clones alone and is incomplete. Of some 100,000 clones listed, 80% to 90% were seen once; the top ten hold around 4.4%. Sequencing was performed on peripheral blood, taken on day 0 of MenACWY control vaccination. Source of these receptors: an adult in good health. Each CDR3 is given with its conserved first and last residue. Fields, in order: J gene, V gene, D gene, clone size, CDR3 protein, CDR3 DNA. D genes are given only for firm matches. Some rows have no size entry. The others give once, few or many, or a class for an expanded clone.

j_call: TRBJ1-1
v_call: TRBV29-1
d_call: NA
clone_size: NA
cdr3_aa: CSVEDLSTEAFF
cdr3_nt: TGCAGCGTTGAAGATCTTTCCACTGAAGCTTTCTTT

j_call: TRBJ1-5
v_call: TRBV5-1
d_call: NA
clone_size: once
cdr3_aa: CASSPTWGGSEQPQHF
cdr3_nt: TGCGCCAGCAGCCCGACGTGGGGGGGCTCGGAACAGCCCCAGCATTTT

j_call: TRBJ2-2
v_call: TRBV29-1
d_call: TRBD2
clone_size: NA
cdr3_aa: CSVGTSGNTGELFF
cdr3_nt: TGCAGCGTTGGGACTAGCGGAAACACCGGGGAGCTGTTTTTT

j_call: TRBJ2-2
v_call: TRBV19
d_call: NA
clone_size: NA
cdr3_aa: CASSIAPLMGGGGELFF
cdr3_nt: TGTGCCAGTAGTATAGCCCCGTTGATGGGGGGAGGAGGGGAGCTGTTTTTT

j_call: TRBJ2-4
v_call: TRBV7-2
d_call: NA
clone_size: NA
cdr3_aa: CASSLAGAKNIQYF
cdr3_nt: TGTGCCAGCAGCTTAGCGGGAGCAAAAAACATTCAGTACTTC

j_call: TRBJ2-1
v_call: TRBV28
d_call: NA
clone_size: NA
cdr3_aa: CASSSAQGGRQFF
cdr3_nt: TGTGCCAGCAGTTCAGCCCAGGGGGGTAGGCAGTTCTTC

j_call: TRBJ1-5
v_call: TRBV5-8
d_call: NA
clone_size: NA
cdr3_aa: CATHRTASNQPQHF
cdr3_nt: TGTGCCACCCATAGGACAGCGAGCAATCAGCCCCAGCATTTT

j_call: TRBJ1-5
v_call: TRBV6-2/TRBV6-3
d_call: TRBD1
clone_size: NA
cdr3_aa: CASSLSDRNRRQPQHF
cdr3_nt: TGTGCCAGCAGCCTTTCGGACAGGAATCGTCGACAGCCCCAGCATTTT

j_call: TRBJ1-6
v_call: TRBV7-2
d_call: TRBD1
clone_size: NA
cdr3_aa: CASRGTATYNSPLHF
cdr3_nt: TGTGCCAGCAGGGGGACAGCAACTTATAATTCACCCCTCCACTTT

j_call: TRBJ2-7
v_call: TRBV6-6
d_call: NA
clone_size: NA
cdr3_aa: CASSMVYEQYF
cdr3_nt: TGTGCCAGCTCTATGGTCTACGAGCAGTACTTC

j_call: TRBJ2-5
v_call: TRBV19
d_call: NA
clone_size: NA
cdr3_aa: CASSTGAVQETQYF
cdr3_nt: TGTGCCAGTAGTACAGGGGCGGTACAAGAGACCCAGTACTTC

j_call: TRBJ2-5
v_call: TRBV7-2
d_call: NA
clone_size: NA
cdr3_aa: CASSPQGGNKYF
cdr3_nt: TGTGCCAGCAGCCCCCAAGGCGGGAATAAGTACTTC

j_call: TRBJ2-1
v_call: TRBV25-1
d_call: NA
clone_size: NA
cdr3_aa: CASSPTGRGSYNEQFF
cdr3_nt: TGTGCCAGCAGTCCTACAGGGCGTGGCTCCTACAATGAGCAGTTCTTC

j_call: TRBJ1-2
v_call: TRBV4-3
d_call: TRBD1
clone_size: NA
cdr3_aa: CASSQAPTGDYGYTF
cdr3_nt: TGCGCCAGCAGCCAAGCTCCGACAGGGGACTATGGCTACACCTTC

j_call: TRBJ2-1
v_call: TRBV2
d_call: NA
clone_size: NA
cdr3_aa: CASSVALMGNEQFF
cdr3_nt: TGTGCCAGCAGTGTGGCCCTCATGGGGAATGAGCAGTTCTTC

j_call: TRBJ2-5
v_call: TRBV7-3
d_call: TRBD1
clone_size: NA
cdr3_aa: CASSLNSGQQETQYF
cdr3_nt: TGTGCCAGCAGCTTAAATTCGGGACAGCAAGAGACCCAGTACTTC

j_call: TRBJ1-3
v_call: TRBV4-3
d_call: NA
clone_size: NA
cdr3_aa: CASSQEPTKGAGNTIYF
cdr3_nt: TGCGCCAGCAGCCAAGAACCTACAAAGGGAGCAGGAAACACCATATATTTT

j_call: TRBJ2-2
v_call: TRBV9
d_call: TRBD2
clone_size: NA
cdr3_aa: CASSVQRGAGSGELFF
cdr3_nt: TGTGCCAGCAGCGTTCAGCGGGGGGCCGGATCCGGGGAGCTGTTTTTT